These 19 T cell receptor beta chains originate from one sample sequenced in a study of T cell responses to AZD1222 COVID-19 vaccine. The assay was immunoSEQ multiplex PCR, and TCRdb's table has in-frame clones only and misses some. The table records 180,000 or so clones, 92% of them present only once. The sample consisted of peripheral blood, taken 28 days after the second AZD1222 dose. The origin of the receptors is an adult who received the AZD1222 COVID-19 vaccine.

The rearrangement joins TRBV27 to TRBJ2-7; D is perhaps TRBD2 (5 bases). Germline V lookup: CDR1 MNHEY, CDR2 SMNVEV (reference sequence). The CDR3 runs 15 residues. With 7 bases removed from V and 0 bases from J, the gap between germline ends came to 16 bases. Here the CDR3 reads CASTPPGLSSYEQYF. DNA for the CDR3: TGTGCCAGCACCCCCCCGGGGTTGAGCTCCTACGAGCAGTACTTC.

This chain uses TRBV27 with TRBJ1-1; D gene unclear. CDR1 and CDR2 (germline): MNHEY, SMNVEV (reference sequence). Trimming removed 4 bases at V and 5 bases at J, with 11 bases between. This CDR3 comprises 13 residues. As DNA, the CDR3 is TGTGCCAGCAGTTACCTGACGCGAACTGAAGCTTTCTTT. Translated, it gives CASSYLTRTEAFF.

V gene TRBV14 combines with J gene TRBJ2-3; D is possibly TRBD2 (5 bases). Germline lookup yields CDR1 SGHDN and CDR2 FVKESK. V was trimmed by 4 bases and J by 5 bases, leaving 16 bases between them. The CDR3 runs 15 residues. CDR3 DNA: TGTGCCAGCAGCCTAGCAGGACTCTACGGAGATACGCAGTATTTT. The encoded protein is CASSLAGLYGDTQYF.

This clone was picked up one time. This chain connects TRBV14 to TRBJ1-2; 7 positions agree with TRBD1. V lost 2 bases to trimming and J lost 3 bases; unmatched junction nucleotides: 9. The length of the CDR3 is 16 residues. Germline V gene lookup returns CDR1 SGHDN and CDR2 FVKESK. The CDR3 region is CASSQLADRDYYGYTF. CDR3 nucleotides: TGTGCCAGCAGCCAACTCGCCGACAGGGACTACTATGGCTACACCTTC. The full variable domain, its missing parts supplied by reference TRBV14 and TRBJ1-2, is EAGVTQFPSHSVIEKGQTVTLRCDPISGHDNLYWYRRVMGKEIKFLLHFVKESKQDESGMPNNRFLAERTGGTYSTLKVQPAELEDSGVYFCASSQLADRDYYGYTFGSGTRLTVV.

As for this clone: An end of the junction does not agree with germline; a read error may underlie this. J is TRBJ1-1 and V is TRBV28; tentative D call: TRBD1 (6 bases). The CDR3 length is 12 residues. Germline V gives CDR1 MDHEN, CDR2 SYDVKM. The CDR3 sequence is CASSLRQVGFVF. The CDR3 nucleotides read TGTGCCAGCAGTTTGAGACAGGTGGGATTCGTTTTT.

The chain combines TRBV7-2 with TRBJ2-3; 13 nucleotides agree with TRBD2. The CDR3 has 17 amino acids. CDR1 and CDR2 from the germline V gene are SGHTA and FQGNSA. V trimming: 2 bases; J trimming: 2 bases; junction bases outside the gene matches: 4. The CDR3 region is CASSLRTSGGLTDTQYF. The CDR3 DNA reads as TGTGCCAGCAGCTTAAGGACTAGCGGGGGCCTCACAGATACGCAGTATTTT. The full variable domain, in which reference TRBV7-2 and TRBJ2-3 provide the parts outside the CDR3, is GAGVSQSPSNKVTEKGKDVELRCDPISGHTALYWYRQSLGQGLEFLIYFQGNSAPDKSGLPSDRFSAERTGGSVSTLTIQRTQQEDSAVYLCASSLRTSGGLTDTQYFGPGTRLTVL.

This clone showed up just once. This sequence joins TRBV5-4 and TRBJ2-3; 7 bases match TRBD1. The CDR3 runs 16 residues. The junction had 6 bases not matched to a gene; V was cut back by 0 bases and J by 2 bases. The V gene's germline CDR1 is SGHNT and CDR2 YYREEE (reference sequence). The CDR3 DNA sequence: TGTGCCAGCAGCTTGGGGATGACAGGGAACACAGATACGCAGTATTTT. Its protein product is CASSLGMTGNTDTQYF. Full variable domain (remainder filled in from reference TRBV5-4 and TRBJ2-3): ETGVTQSPTHLIKTRGQQVTLRCSSQSGHNTVSWYQQALGQGPQFIFQYYREEENGRGNFPPRFSGLQFPNYSSELNVNALELDDSALYLCASSLGMTGNTDTQYFGPGTRLTVL.

The rearrangement joins TRBV9 to TRBJ2-2; D is unresolved. Germline V gene data show CDR1 as SGDLS and CDR2 as YYNGEE. V lost 0 bases, J lost 2 bases, and 8 bases lay in between. The CDR3 contains 15 residues. CDR3 nucleotides: TGTGCCAGCAGCGTAGAGGGCTTAAACACCGGGGAGCTGTTTTTT. This encodes CASSVEGLNTGELFF.

The chain is built from TRBV7-8 and TRBJ1-4, with TRBD1 matching over 9 bases. The CDR3 covers 15 residues. The V segment lost 3 bases and the J segment 5 bases; nucleotides outside the gene matches: 4. Germline CDR1 SGHVS, CDR2 FQNEAQ. CDR3 residues: CASSLRTGANEKLFF. The CDR3 DNA reads as TGTGCCAGCAGCTTGCGGACAGGGGCAAATGAAAAACTGTTTTTT.

The chain recombines TRBV7-9 with TRBJ2-7; 7 nucleotides match TRBD1. Germline V gene sequence: CDR1 SEHNR, CDR2 FQNEAQ (reference sequence). V trimming: 0 bases; J trimming: 2 bases; junction bases outside the gene matches: 10. CDR3 length: 17 amino acids. The CDR3 spells CASSLAEGALVPYEQYF. Here the CDR3 DNA reads TGTGCCAGCAGCTTAGCTGAGGGGGCCCTTGTCCCCTACGAGCAGTACTTC.

The chain joins TRBV28 to TRBJ1-5, with TRBD1 matching over 8 bases. The V and J ends lost 6 bases and 2 bases, in that order; junction bases with no gene match: 12. The length of the CDR3 is 17 residues. Germline V gene data show CDR1 as MDHEN and CDR2 as SYDVKM. CDR3 bases: TGTGCCAGCAGCCCCGACAGGGGCCTCGTGGGCAATCAGCCCCAGCATTTT. Translated: CASSPDRGLVGNQPQHF.

V and J are TRBV29-1 and TRBJ1-1; the D is unclear. V was pared by 4 bases and J by 2 bases, with 8 bases between. CDR3 length: 12 residues. Germline lookup yields CDR1 SQVTM and CDR2 ANQGSEA. CDR3 sequence reads: CSVAGGNTEAFF. CDR3 DNA: TGCAGCGTTGCAGGAGGCAACACTGAAGCTTTCTTT.

The chain joins TRBV24-1 to TRBJ2-3, with 7 bases lining up with TRBD1. The CDR3 is made up of 13 amino acids. Germline V gene data show CDR1 as KGHDR and CDR2 as SFDVKD. V dropped 10 bases and J dropped 2; count of bases not matched to a gene: 5. For the CDR3, the DNA is TGTGCCACAGGAGAGGGGGCCACAGATACGCAGTATTTT. Encoded protein: CATGEGATDTQYF.

The chain carries TRBV6-5 and TRBJ1-1; D may be TRBD1 (5 bases). The CDR3 covers 15 residues. Trimming took 2 bases from V and 1 from J, leaving 11 bases between them. From germline, CDR1 is MNHEY and CDR2 SVGAGI. DNA of the CDR3: TGTGCCAGCAGTTACCGCGACAGTAGGAACACTGAAGCTTTCTTT. Its translation is CASSYRDSRNTEAFF.

The CDR3: CASKVPLAGNTEAFF. As DNA, the CDR3 is TGTGCCAGCAAGGTCCCACTCGCAGGGAACACTGAAGCTTTCTTT. This chain connects TRBV28 to TRBJ1-1; the D is unclear. V dropped 7 bases and J dropped 1 base, with 16 bases sitting between them. CDR3 length equals 15 residues. Germline loops: CDR1 MDHEN, CDR2 SYDVKM.

The genes are TRBV5-8 and TRBJ1-5; TRBD1 agrees at 7 bases. From germline, CDR1 is SGHTS and CDR2 YDEGEE. The CDR3 consists of 14 residues. The ends lost 4 bases at V and 5 bases at J; junction bases unmatched: 6. The CDR3 region has the DNA TGTGCCAGCAGCGGGGGAGGGGGCTATCAGCCCCAGCATTTT. Amino acids: CASSGGGGYQPQHF.

V and J are TRBV10-3 and TRBJ2-1, with 7 bases that match TRBD2. The CDR3 is 16 amino acids. Per the germline V gene, CDR1 is ENHRY and CDR2 is SYGVKD. V shed 3 bases, J shed 8 bases, and the junction held 13 bases outside the gene matches. The DNA for the CDR3 is TGTGCCATCAGTGATTCTGGGGGTGCGGGAGTCGATGAGCAGTTCTTC. Residues: CAISDSGGAGVDEQFF.

The CDR3 region has the DNA TGTGCCAGCAGTTTAGGGATTGGCCCCCAGTACACTGAAGCTTTCTTT. Translating gives CASSLGIGPQYTEAFF. This chain connects TRBV27 to TRBJ1-1; the D is unclear. The CDR3 loop spans 16 amino acids. Germline CDR1 MNHEY, CDR2 SMNVEV (reference sequence). The ends were cut back, 2 bases at V and 3 bases at J, with 16 bases in the middle.

The genes are TRBV10-3 and TRBJ1-1; TRBD1 aligns across 7 bases. The CDR3 totals 15 residues. From germline, CDR1 is ENHRY and CDR2 SYGVKD. Trimming took 0 bases from V and 1 from J; bases not matched to a gene: 2. The CDR3 DNA sequence: TGTGCCATCAGTGAGTCGGACAGGCCGAACACTGAAGCTTTCTTT. It translates to CAISESDRPNTEAFF.